A selection of T cell receptor beta chains follows, all from one sample in a study of T cell changes during pregnancy in multiple sclerosis. Some clones are missing from TCRdb's copy, which holds only in-frame ones; the method was immunoSEQ multiplex PCR. The repertoire consists of 95,000 to 100,000 clones, with about 91% occurring once and the leading ten covering about 2.5%. The sample in question was peripheral blood, obtained after pregnancy. Receptors were obtained from a female donor in good health, enrolled as a control in a pregnancy study. CDR3s include the opening cysteine and the closing phenylalanine or tryptophan. The D gene is left open where the match is weak. Where a row states a size, it is once, few, many or the class of an expanded clone; other rows omit it.

clone_size j_call v_call d_call cdr3_aa cdr3_nt
NA TRBJ1-1 TRBV5-6 TRBD1 CASSQTGDTEAFF TGTGCCAGCAGCCAAACAGGGGACACTGAAGCTTTCTTT
NA TRBJ2-1 TRBV7-9 TRBD2 CASSGAGGRYNEQFF TGTGCCAGCAGCGGGGCGGGGGGAAGATACAATGAGCAGTTCTTC
NA TRBJ1-4 TRBV15 NA CATSRDPGGEKLFF TGTGCCACCAGCAGAGACCCAGGTGGCGAAAAACTGTTTTTT
NA TRBJ2-1 TRBV5-1 TRBD1 CASSLAGDRTNEQFF TGCGCCAGCAGCTTGGCCGGGGACAGAACCAATGAGCAGTTCTTC
NA TRBJ2-1 TRBV10-3 TRBD2 CAISGGLTSASEQFF TGTGCCATCAGCGGGGGCCTGACTAGCGCCAGTGAGCAGTTCTTC
NA TRBJ2-5 TRBV4-2 TRBD2 CASSPYLAGGGETQYF TGTGCCAGCAGCCCCTACCTAGCGGGAGGGGGAGAGACCCAGTACTTC
NA TRBJ2-3 TRBV10-3 TRBD2 CAISEPGGGSDTQYF TGTGCCATCAGTGAGCCCGGGGGGGGGTCAGATACGCAGTATTTT
NA TRBJ2-5 TRBV28 TRBD2 CASRGPGLAGGILETQYF TGTGCCAGCAGGGGGCCGGGACTAGCGGGAGGAATTTTGGAGACCCAGTACTTC
NA TRBJ2-7 TRBV6-5 NA CASRWRDFSYEQYF TGTGCCAGCAGGTGGAGGGATTTCTCCTACGAGCAGTACTTC
NA TRBJ1-6 TRBV4-1 NA CASSQDPGSGSSRAPLHF TGCGCCAGCAGCCAAGATCCGGGTTCGGGATCATCTAGGGCACCCCTCCACTTT
NA TRBJ2-1 TRBV2 NA CASSGSSSYRDNEQFF TGTGCCAGCAGCGGCAGCTCATCGTACAGGGACAATGAGCAGTTCTTC
few TRBJ2-2 TRBV6-5 NA CASRQGGTGELFF TGTGCCAGCAGACAGGGTGGCACCGGGGAGCTGTTTTTT
NA TRBJ2-7 TRBV9 NA CASSGSGVRDYEQYF TGTGCCAGCAGCGGTTCAGGAGTTCGGGACTACGAGCAGTACTTC
NA TRBJ1-2 TRBV7-9 NA CASSLFEQTYGYTF TGTGCCAGCAGCCTTTTTGAACAGACCTATGGCTACACCTTC
NA TRBJ2-7 TRBV6-1 TRBD2 CASSGLAGWGNMVGF TGTGCCAGCAGCGGCCTAGCGGGATGGGGGAATATGGTAGGGTTC
NA TRBJ2-5 TRBV28 NA CASLRGPSLETQYF TGTGCCAGCCTTAGAGGGCCTTCGTTGGAGACCCAGTACTTC
NA TRBJ2-7 TRBV4-1 NA CASSQSTILSYEQYF TGCGCCAGCAGCCAAAGTACGATACTGAGCTACGAGCAGTACTTC
NA TRBJ2-7 TRBV28 TRBD2 CASSLLSGARYEQYF TGTGCCAGCAGTTTATTAAGCGGGGCCCGCTACGAGCAGTACTTC
NA TRBJ1-1 TRBV6-1 NA CASSGDYRVLSRGTEAFF TGTGCCAGCAGTGGCGATTACAGGGTTTTATCGAGAGGCACTGAAGCTTTCTTT
NA TRBJ2-3 TRBV5-1 NA CASSWTGGAADTQYF TGCGCCAGCAGCTGGACGGGTGGGGCTGCAGATACGCAGTATTTT
NA TRBJ2-7 TRBV4-1 TRBD2 CASSLQERGLTYEQYF TGCGCCAGCAGCCTCCAAGAGCGGGGGCTTACCTACGAGCAGTACTTC
once TRBJ2-3 TRBV14 NA CASSQDAINTDTQYF TGTGCCAGCAGCCAAGATGCTATCAACACAGATACGCAGTATTTT
NA TRBJ1-6 TRBV6-5 NA CAAGRSKNSPLHF TGTGCCGCCGGGAGAAGTAAAAATTCACCCCTCCACTTT
once TRBJ2-5 TRBV6-5 NA CASSFQGGSVETQYF TGTGCCAGCAGTTTTCAAGGGGGATCAGTAGAGACCCAGTACTTC
NA TRBJ2-5 TRBV7-9 TRBD2 CASSWGTSGRPGETQYF TGTGCCAGCAGCTGGGGGACTAGCGGGAGGCCGGGGGAGACCCAGTACTTC
NA TRBJ1-2 TRBV18 TRBD1 CASSTSTGTGANGYTF TGTGCCAGCTCCACATCAACCGGGACAGGGGCCAATGGCTACACCTTC